These 21 T cell receptor beta chains share one sample of origin, sequenced in a study of control samples from healthy donors and cancer patients. Assay: immunoSEQ multiplex PCR; the TCRdb copy retains only in-frame clones and omits some. The sample has about 51,000 clones; about nine tenths are singletons. Sequenced material: PBMCs. The receptor source for this set is a man aged 50 or older with head and neck cancer.

A few counts support this clone. J is TRBJ1-5 and V is TRBV9; tentatively, D is TRBD1 (5 bases). The germline V gene has CDR1 SGDLS and CDR2 YYNGEE. The CDR3 extends over 18 amino acids. The DNA for the CDR3 is TGTGACACCTTCAGGGCGCGCCCTAAGTATTATAGCAATCAGCCCCAGCATTTT. It encodes CDTFRARPKYYSNQPQHF.

The genes are TRBV6-2 or TRBV6-3 and TRBJ2-7, with D maybe TRBD1 (6 bases). From germline, CDR1 is MNHEY and CDR2 SVGEGT. The V end was cut by 7 bases, the J end by 3 bases, with 19 bases between. The CDR3 covers 15 residues. CDR3 bases: TGTGCCAGCACCCCCATAGGGGACAACCACTACGAGCAGTACTTC. This translates into CASTPIGDNHYEQYF.

J is TRBJ2-1 and V is TRBV28; 7 bases match TRBD2. The germline CDR1 and CDR2 sequences are MDHEN and SYDVKM. The CDR3 loop spans 15 amino acids. The ends lost 3 bases at V and 0 bases at J; junction bases unmatched: 2. CDR3 region: CASSFGGSSYNEQFF. In DNA, the CDR3 is TGTGCCAGCAGTTTCGGGGGGAGCTCCTACAATGAGCAGTTCTTC. Together with reference TRBV28 and TRBJ2-1, the CDR3 gives the full variable domain: DVKVTQSSRYLVKRTGEKVFLECVQDMDHENMFWYRQDPGLGLRLIYFSYDVKMKEKGDIPEGYSVSREKKERFSLILESASTNQTSMYLCASSFGGSSYNEQFFGPGTRLTVL.

The CDR3 region has the DNA TGTGCCAGCAGCCAGGACGCCGGGAACTCTGGAAACACCATATATTTT. Protein: CASSQDAGNSGNTIYF. This rearrangement joins TRBV4-2 to TRBJ1-3; the D is unclear. This CDR3 region has 16 residues. The germline CDR1 and CDR2 sequences are LGHNA and YNFKEQ. V shed 3 bases and J shed 0 bases, with 12 bases lying between them.

This clone has just one count. The chain couples TRBV30 to TRBJ1-2; TRBD1 is a possible D gene (5 bases). Germline loops: CDR1 GTSNPN, CDR2 SVGIG (reference sequence). This CDR3 region has 12 residues. The V and J ends lost 1 base and 9 bases respectively, with 12 bases between them. For the CDR3, the DNA is TGTGCCTGGAGTGGGGACGTTGGGAGCTACACCTTC. Its translation: CAWSGDVGSYTF.

The chain combines TRBV9 with TRBJ2-7; 8 nucleotides line up with TRBD1. The CDR3 extends over 14 amino acids. Germline assignment: CDR1 SGDLS and CDR2 YYNGEE. With V trimmed by 4 bases and J by 2 bases, 5 bases remained unmatched. CDR3 residues: CASSPDRDPYEQYF. In DNA form, the CDR3 reads TGTGCCAGCAGCCCGGACAGGGACCCCTACGAGCAGTACTTC.

The chain is built from TRBV2 and TRBJ1-1; 7 bases line up with TRBD1. This CDR3 comprises 14 residues. V gave up 3 bases and J gave up 8 bases; unmatched junction bases: 9. Germline V gene lookup returns CDR1 SNHLY and CDR2 FYNNEI. The chain's CDR3 is CASSDLTGEGEAFF. Here the CDR3 DNA reads TGTGCCAGCAGTGACCTAACAGGGGAGGGGGAAGCTTTCTTT.

The chain joins TRBV7-9 to TRBJ2-1; D remains unclear. Per the germline V gene, CDR1 is SEHNR and CDR2 is FQNEAQ (reference sequence). Trimming shortened V by 1 base and J by 6 bases, and 13 bases separated the two germline ends. The CDR3 spans 15 residues. CDR3 sequence: CASSLGTSGINEQFF. For the CDR3, the DNA is TGTGCCAGCAGCTTAGGGACGTCGGGTATCAATGAGCAGTTCTTC.

The chain is built from TRBV6-5 and TRBJ2-5; 12 bases line up with TRBD2. Per the germline V gene, CDR1 is MNHEY and CDR2 is SVGAGI. V lost 10 bases and J lost 9; bases outside the gene matches: 12. The CDR3 spans 14 residues. The CDR3 region is CAIASGGAGEAQYF. CDR3 bases: TGTGCCATCGCTAGCGGGGGGGCCGGGGAGGCCCAGTACTTC.

The rearrangement links TRBV7-9 to TRBJ2-7; TRBD1 matches at 7 bases. CDR1 and CDR2 (germline): SEHNR, FQNEAQ (reference sequence). V lost 4 bases and J lost 5; bases outside the gene matches: 8. The CDR3 consists of 14 residues. This chain's CDR3 is CASSSTDRANEQYF. The CDR3 nucleotides are TGTGCCAGCAGCTCTACAGACAGGGCAAACGAGCAGTACTTC.

V and J are TRBV7-9 and TRBJ2-1; D remains unclear. CDR1 and CDR2 from the germline V gene are SEHNR and FQNEAQ (reference sequence). V lost 4 bases and J 10 bases, leaving 8 bases between the germline ends. This CDR3 is built from 11 residues. Here the CDR3 DNA reads TGTGCCAGCAGCTCCCTTATCGAGCAGTTCTTC. Its translation is CASSSLIEQFF.

V is TRBV7-8 and J is TRBJ1-1; the match to TRBD1 covers 8 bases. V shed 4 bases and J 3 bases; nucleotides not matched to a gene: 7. CDR1 is SGHVS and CDR2 is FQNEAQ in the germline V gene. CDR3 length: 15 amino acids. The CDR3 region has the DNA TGTGCCAGCAGCTATAGTAGGACAGGGTACACTGAAGCTTTCTTT. Translated: CASSYSRTGYTEAFF.

This rearrangement joins TRBV29-1 to TRBJ2-7; D may be TRBD2 (5 bases). Between the trimmed V and J ends, which lost 4 bases and 9 bases, there was a span of 13 bases. CDR3 length: 11 amino acids. Per germline, CDR1 SQVTM and CDR2 ANQGSEA. CDR3 amino acids: CSVVEGGLQYF. Written as DNA, the CDR3 is TGCAGCGTTGTTGAAGGAGGTTTGCAGTACTTC.

V is TRBV19 and J is TRBJ1-2; no clear D. Between the trimmed V and J ends, which lost 2 bases and 4 bases, there was a span of 2 bases. This CDR3 region has 11 residues. Per the germline V gene, CDR1 is LNHDA and CDR2 is SQIVND (reference sequence). CDR3 residues: CASSITYGYTF. CDR3 sequence (DNA): TGTGCCAGTAGTATAACCTATGGCTACACCTTC. Looking up the rest from reference TRBV19 and TRBJ1-2 gives the full variable domain: DGGITQSPKYLFRKEGQNVTLSCEQNLNHDAMYWYRQDPGQGLRLIYYSQIVNDFQKGDIAEGYSVSREKKESFPLTVTSAQKNPTAFYLCASSITYGYTFGSGTRLTVV.

The chain employs TRBV12-5 and TRBJ2-3; D is unresolved. This CDR3 contains 14 residues. Between the trimmed V and J ends, which lost 4 bases and 2 bases, there was a span of 10 bases. CDR1 is LGHNT and CDR2 is FRNRAP in the germline V gene. The CDR3 sequence: CASGSPGPTDTQYF. DNA for the CDR3: TGTGCTAGTGGTTCCCCTGGCCCCACAGATACGCAGTATTTT. Filled out from reference TRBV12-5 and TRBJ2-3, the complete variable domain reads DARVTQTPRHKVTEMGQEVTMRCQPILGHNTVFWYRQTMMQGLELLAYFRNRAPLDDSGMPKDRFSAEMPDATLATLKIQPSEPRDSAVYFCASGSPGPTDTQYFGPGTRLTVL.

The genes are TRBV5-1 and TRBJ1-1, with unresolved D. The length of the CDR3 is 14 residues. Germline V lookup: CDR1 SGHRS, CDR2 YFSETQ. The V end lost 0 bases, the J end lost 5 bases, and 11 bases lay between the germline ends. The chain's CDR3 is CASSLGTPGTEAFF. As DNA, the CDR3 is TGCGCCAGCAGCTTGGGCACCCCGGGGACTGAAGCTTTCTTT. Looking up the rest from reference TRBV5-1 and TRBJ1-1 gives the full variable domain: KAGVTQTPRYLIKTRGQQVTLSCSPISGHRSVSWYQQTPGQGLQFLFEYFSETQRNKGNFPGRFSGRQFSNSRSEMNVSTLELGDSALYLCASSLGTPGTEAFFGQGTRLTVV.

This rearrangement joins TRBV7-9 to TRBJ1-2; tentatively, D is TRBD1 (5 bases). V was cut by 0 bases and J by 6 bases, with 14 bases left in between. Germline V gene sequence: CDR1 SEHNR, CDR2 FQNEAQ (reference sequence). The CDR3 is made up of 15 amino acids. Written as DNA, the CDR3 is TGTGCCAGCAGCTTAGCACGTCGGCAGGGACATGGCTACACCTTC. The encoded protein is CASSLARRQGHGYTF.

This chain uses TRBV30 with TRBJ2-1, with 7 bases identical to TRBD2. V lost 2 bases and J lost 5; bases outside the gene matches: 9. This CDR3 is 15 amino acids long. Germline CDR1 and CDR2: GTSNPN and SVGIG (reference sequence). The CDR3 spells CAWSNGLAANNEQFF. Here the CDR3 DNA reads TGTGCCTGGAGTAACGGCCTAGCGGCAAACAATGAGCAGTTCTTC.

The chain joins TRBV6-5 to TRBJ2-2; D unclear. V gave up 4 bases and J gave up 3 bases, with 9 bases separating them. Germline lookup yields CDR1 MNHEY and CDR2 SVGAGI. CDR3 length: 14 residues. The CDR3 is CASSSHRDTGELFF. The CDR3 DNA sequence: TGTGCCAGCAGTTCCCACAGAGACACCGGGGAGCTGTTTTTT.

The V call is TRBV19, the J call TRBJ2-5; TRBD2 matches at 14 bases. Germline V gene sequence: CDR1 LNHDA, CDR2 SQIVND (reference sequence). The CDR3 contains 15 residues. V lost 3 bases and J lost 4; bases outside the gene matches: 1. The DNA for the CDR3 is TGTGCCAGTAGTATCGGACTAGCGGGAGGAGAGACCCAGTACTTC. Protein sequence: CASSIGLAGGETQYF.

The chain combines TRBV30 with TRBJ2-2, with a tentative D call TRBD1 (6 bases). CDR1 and CDR2 from the germline V gene are GTSNPN and SVGIG (reference sequence). The CDR3 length is 15 residues. V dropped 2 bases and J dropped 0 bases, with 10 bases sitting between them. This CDR3 is CAWSIRTANTGELFF. The CDR3 DNA sequence: TGTGCCTGGAGTATCCGGACAGCGAACACCGGGGAGCTGTTTTTT.